This T cell receptor beta chain is from a study of OX40 agonist ivuxolimab in advanced cancers. With respect to the entire study: The costimulatory receptor OX40 (CD134) was targeted by ivuxolimab, a fully human IgG2 agonistic monoclonal antibody. Intravenous ivuxolimab was administered to patients every 2 weeks at six dose levels: 0.01, 0.1, 0.3, 1.5, 3 and 10 mg/kg. Of the roughly 52 dose-escalation patients, hepatocellular carcinoma was present in roughly 19, melanoma in approximately 15, renal cell carcinoma in 9 and head and neck cancer in 9. In the dose-escalation cohort, approximately 83% of patients were male, and the mean age was roughly 60 years with a range of about 23 to 79. Patients were allowed to have had prior anti-PD-1, anti-PD-L1 or anti-CTLA-4 therapy, and around 41% of the dose-escalation patients had previously received checkpoint inhibitors. Partial responses occurred in three dose-escalation patients, of whom one had hepatocellular carcinoma and two had cutaneous melanoma. Peripheral TCRbeta sequencing was intended to test whether TCR sequence diversity was altered and clonal T-cell expansion was caused by ivuxolimab. The paper reports the monotherapy dose-escalation portion (N of about 52 patients) of the phase I ivuxolimab trial.

The trial excluded patients who had a history of autoimmune disease or who were on systemic immunosuppression. Peripheral blood for TCR sequencing was collected from all dose cohorts at baseline, on cycle 4 day 1, and on cycle 7 day 1. The samples were drawn from a first-in-human, open-label, multicenter phase I dose-escalation trial of ivuxolimab. The trial enrolled adults with locally advanced or metastatic head and neck squamous cell, hepatocellular, melanoma or renal cell carcinoma. Before TCR sequencing, CD4+ T cells and CD8+ T cells were sorted from peripheral blood as separate populations. As for this clone: Its antigen remains undetermined. Base-call qualities are not available, and no considerably larger clone is one nucleotide away.

Study-wide conclusions, independent of this receptor: Antigen specificity was not determined for the clonally expanded peripheral T cells. Low levels of normalized T-cell clonal expansion were also seen in some nonresponding patients. On average, CD8+ T cells showed more expanded clones than CD4+ T cells after ivuxolimab. At doses from 0.1 to 3.0 mg/kg, clonal expansion was seen in both CD4+ and CD8+ blood T cells between baseline and week 6. In the 0.1-3.0 mg/kg groups, partial responders were among the patients with the lowest normalized peripheral clonal expansion, particularly in CD8+ T cells.

For sequencing of the TCRbeta CDR3 region, genomic DNA was extracted from the sorted cells. TCRbeta CDR3 regions were sequenced using the immunoSEQ Assay. Not all clones reach the TCRdb copy of this immuneACCESS table, which keeps in-frame sequences only. Checked studies attribute under half of the gap to unresolved V genes and leave the rest unexplained. The sample has around 60,000 clones on record, over 75% of them singletons. The top ten constitute roughly 2% of the sample. Inclusive of the bounding cysteine and phenylalanine, the CDR3 is 11 residues long. The retained sequence is limited to the CDR3, 33 bases, with the frame set at the first base. The germline V gene (reference sequence) yields GTSNPN for CDR1 and SVGIG for CDR2. V loses 0 bases of germline sequence and J loses 5 bases, and the interval between the two ends is 2 bases.

The origin of this receptor is an adult with an advanced solid tumor such as melanoma, head and neck, liver or kidney cancer. The source material was CD4+ or CD8+ T cells sorted from blood, sampled in a trial of the OX40 agonist ivuxolimab. The sequence links TRBV30 to TRBJ2-1, with no D gene named confidently. The nucleotide sequence reads as follows: TGTGCCTGGAGTGTTAACAATGAGCAGTTCTTC. This codes for CAWSVNNEQFF.